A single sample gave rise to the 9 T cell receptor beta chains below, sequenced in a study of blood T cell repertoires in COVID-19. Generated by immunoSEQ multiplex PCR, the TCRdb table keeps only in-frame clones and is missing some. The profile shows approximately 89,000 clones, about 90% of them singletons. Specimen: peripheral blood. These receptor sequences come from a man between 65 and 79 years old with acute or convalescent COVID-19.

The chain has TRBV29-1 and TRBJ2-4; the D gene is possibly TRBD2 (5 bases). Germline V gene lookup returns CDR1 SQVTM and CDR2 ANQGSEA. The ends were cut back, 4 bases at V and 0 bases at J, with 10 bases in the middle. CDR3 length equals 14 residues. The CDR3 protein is CSVAGRLAKNIQYF. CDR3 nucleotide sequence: TGCAGCGTTGCGGGGAGACTAGCCAAAAACATTCAGTACTTC.

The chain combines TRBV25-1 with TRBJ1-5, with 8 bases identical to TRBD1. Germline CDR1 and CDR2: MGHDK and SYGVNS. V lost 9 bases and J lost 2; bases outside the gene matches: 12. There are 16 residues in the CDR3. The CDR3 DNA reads TGTGCCAGACGGACAGGGTCTTCGGATTGCAATCAGCCCCAGCATTTT. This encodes CARRTGSSDCNQPQHF.

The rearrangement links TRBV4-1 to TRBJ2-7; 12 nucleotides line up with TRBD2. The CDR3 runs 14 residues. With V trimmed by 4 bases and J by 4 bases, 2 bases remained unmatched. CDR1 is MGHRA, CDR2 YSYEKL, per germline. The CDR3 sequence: CASSPGLAGYEQYF. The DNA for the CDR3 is TGCGCCAGCAGCCCGGGACTAGCGGGTTACGAGCAGTACTTC.

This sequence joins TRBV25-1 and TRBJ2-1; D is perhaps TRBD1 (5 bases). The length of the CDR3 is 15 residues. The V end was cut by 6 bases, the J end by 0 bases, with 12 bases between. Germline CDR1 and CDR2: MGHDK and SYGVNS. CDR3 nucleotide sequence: TGTGCCAGCAGCTATGGGGCGGCCTCCTACAATGAGCAGTTCTTC. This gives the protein CASSYGAASYNEQFF.

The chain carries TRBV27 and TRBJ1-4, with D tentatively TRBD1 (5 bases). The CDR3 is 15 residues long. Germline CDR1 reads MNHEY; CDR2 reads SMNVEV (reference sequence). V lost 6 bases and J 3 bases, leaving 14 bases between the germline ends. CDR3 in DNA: TGTGCCAGCAGCCGGGGTTGGGGGGCTAATGAAAAACTGTTTTTT. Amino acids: CASSRGWGANEKLFF. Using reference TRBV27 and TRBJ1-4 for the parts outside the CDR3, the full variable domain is EAQVTQNPRYLITVTGKKLTVTCSQNMNHEYMSWYRQDPGLGLRQIYYSMNVEVTDKGDVPEGYKVSRKEKRNFPLILESPSPNQTSLYFCASSRGWGANEKLFFGSGTQLSVL.

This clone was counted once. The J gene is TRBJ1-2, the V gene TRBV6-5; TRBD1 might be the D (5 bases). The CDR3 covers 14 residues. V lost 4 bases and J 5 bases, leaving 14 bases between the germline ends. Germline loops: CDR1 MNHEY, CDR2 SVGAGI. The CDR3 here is CASSSSGGGYGYTF. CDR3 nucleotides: TGTGCCAGCAGTTCCTCCGGCGGGGGGTATGGCTACACCTTC.

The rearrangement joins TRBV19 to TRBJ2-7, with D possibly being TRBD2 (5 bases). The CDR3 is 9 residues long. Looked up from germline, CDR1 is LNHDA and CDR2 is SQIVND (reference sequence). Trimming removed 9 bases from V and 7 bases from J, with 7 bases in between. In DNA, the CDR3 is TGTGCCAGGACGGGAGAGCAGTACGTC. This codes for CARTGEQYV.

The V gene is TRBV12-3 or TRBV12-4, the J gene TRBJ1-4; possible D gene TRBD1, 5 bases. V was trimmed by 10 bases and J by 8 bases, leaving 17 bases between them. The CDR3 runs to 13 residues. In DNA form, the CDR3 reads TGTGCCACACAATCCAGGGCCGGGGAAAAACTGTTTTTT. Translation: CATQSRAGEKLFF.

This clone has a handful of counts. CDR3 sequence: CASRRTDRGNYGYTF. CDR3 bases: TGTGCCAGTAGGAGGACCGACAGGGGTAACTATGGCTACACCTTC. The chain links TRBV19 to TRBJ1-2; 8 bases line up with TRBD1. In germline, CDR1 is LNHDA, CDR2 SQIVND (reference sequence). The CDR3 sequence is 15 residues long. J gave up 1 base and V 6 bases, and 7 bases lay outside the gene matches.